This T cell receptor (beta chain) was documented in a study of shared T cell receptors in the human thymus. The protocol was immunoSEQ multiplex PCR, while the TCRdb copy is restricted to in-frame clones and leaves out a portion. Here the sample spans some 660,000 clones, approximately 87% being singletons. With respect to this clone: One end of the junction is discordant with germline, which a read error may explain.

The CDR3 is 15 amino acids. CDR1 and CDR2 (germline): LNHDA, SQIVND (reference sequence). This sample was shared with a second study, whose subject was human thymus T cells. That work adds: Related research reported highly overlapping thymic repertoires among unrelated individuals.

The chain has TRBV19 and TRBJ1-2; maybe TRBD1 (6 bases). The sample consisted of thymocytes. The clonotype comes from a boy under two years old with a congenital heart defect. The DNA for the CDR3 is TGTGCTAGTAGTAAAACAGACAGGCTATTCTATGGCTACACCTTC. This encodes CASSKTDRLFYGYTF.